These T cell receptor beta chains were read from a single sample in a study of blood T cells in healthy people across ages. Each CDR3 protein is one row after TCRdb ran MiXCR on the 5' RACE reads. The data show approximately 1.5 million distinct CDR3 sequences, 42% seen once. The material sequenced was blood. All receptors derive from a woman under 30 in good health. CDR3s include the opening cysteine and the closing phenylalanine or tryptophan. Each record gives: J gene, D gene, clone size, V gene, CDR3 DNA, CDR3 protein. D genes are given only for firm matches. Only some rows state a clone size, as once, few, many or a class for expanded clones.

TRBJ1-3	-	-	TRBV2	TGTGCCAGCAGGACCGGGACGGCTGGAAACACCATATATTTT	CASRTGTAGNTIYF
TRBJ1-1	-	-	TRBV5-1	TGCGCCAGCAGCTTAGAAGGTTCTGAAGCTTTCTTT	CASSLEGSEAFF
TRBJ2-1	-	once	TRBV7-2	TGTGCCAGCAGCGTAGCGAGGGGCTGGTACAATGAGCAGTTCTTC	CASSVARGWYNEQFF
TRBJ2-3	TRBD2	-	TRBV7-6	TGTGCCAGCAGCTTAGCTCTGCGGGAGGGTAAGCGTAGCACAGATACGCAGTATTTT	CASSLALREGKRSTDTQYF
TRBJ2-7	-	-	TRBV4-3	TGCGCCAGCAGCCAAGATGAAAAGCGGCGCTACGAGCAGTACTTC	CASSQDEKRRYEQYF
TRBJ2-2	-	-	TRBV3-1	TGTGCCAGCGAGGACCTCTCCGGGGAGCTGTTTTTT	CASEDLSGELFF
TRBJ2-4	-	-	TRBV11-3	TGTGCCAGCAGCGCCCTATGGTCGGGGGAGCAGTACTTC	CASSALWSGEQYF
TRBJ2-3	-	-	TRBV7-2	TGTGCCAGCAGCTCCCCCGTGACATTTTCCACAGGTACGCAGTATTTT	CASSSPVTFSTGTQYF
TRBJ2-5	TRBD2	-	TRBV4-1	TGCGCCAGCAGTTCCAGGGCTGTGCTAGCGGGGGACAATGAGCAGTACTTC	CASSSRAVLAGDNEQYF
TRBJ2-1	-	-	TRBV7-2	TGTGCCAGCAGCGCACAACCACGTGCGGGCAATGAGCAGTTCTTC	CASSAQPRAGNEQFF
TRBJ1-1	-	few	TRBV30	TGTGCCTGGCGGGGGGGAAATGCTGAAGCTTTCTTT	CAWRGGNAEAFF